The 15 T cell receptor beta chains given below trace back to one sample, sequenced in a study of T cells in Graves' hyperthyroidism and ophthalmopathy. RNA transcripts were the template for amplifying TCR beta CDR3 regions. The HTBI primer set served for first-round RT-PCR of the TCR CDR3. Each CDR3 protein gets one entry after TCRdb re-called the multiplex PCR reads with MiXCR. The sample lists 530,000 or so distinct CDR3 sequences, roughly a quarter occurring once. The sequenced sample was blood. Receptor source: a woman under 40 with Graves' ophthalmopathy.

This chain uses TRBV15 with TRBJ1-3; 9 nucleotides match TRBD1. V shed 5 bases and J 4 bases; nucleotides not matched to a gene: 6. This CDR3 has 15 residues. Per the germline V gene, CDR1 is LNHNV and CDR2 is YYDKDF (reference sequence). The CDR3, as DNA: TGTGCCACCAGCCGAACCGGGACAGGGGGAAACACCATATATTTT. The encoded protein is CATSRTGTGGNTIYF.

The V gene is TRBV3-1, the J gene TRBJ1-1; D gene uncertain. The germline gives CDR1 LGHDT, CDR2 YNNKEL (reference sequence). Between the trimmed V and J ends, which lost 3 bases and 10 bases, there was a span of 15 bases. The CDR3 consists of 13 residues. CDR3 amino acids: CASSHLPARRAFF. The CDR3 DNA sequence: TGTGCCAGCAGCCACCTCCCTGCTAGGCGAGCTTTCTTT.

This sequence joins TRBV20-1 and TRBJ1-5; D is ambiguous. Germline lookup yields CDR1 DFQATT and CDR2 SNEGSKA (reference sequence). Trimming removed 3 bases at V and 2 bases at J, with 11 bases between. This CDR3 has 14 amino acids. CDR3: CSASPGPRNQPQHF. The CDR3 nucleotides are TGCAGTGCTAGTCCAGGACCCCGCAATCAGCCCCAGCATTTT.

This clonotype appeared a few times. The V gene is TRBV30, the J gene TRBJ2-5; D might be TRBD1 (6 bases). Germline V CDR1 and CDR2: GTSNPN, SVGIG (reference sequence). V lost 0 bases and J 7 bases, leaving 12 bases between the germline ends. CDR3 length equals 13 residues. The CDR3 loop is CAWSVGGTRTQYF. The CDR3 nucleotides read TGTGCCTGGAGTGTAGGGGGTACGAGGACCCAGTACTTC.

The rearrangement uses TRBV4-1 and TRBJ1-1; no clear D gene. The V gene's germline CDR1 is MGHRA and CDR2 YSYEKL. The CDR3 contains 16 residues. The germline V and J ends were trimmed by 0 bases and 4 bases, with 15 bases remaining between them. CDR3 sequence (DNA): TGCGCCAGCAGCCAAGAAGAGGTTACGGGGATCACTGAAGCTTTCTTT. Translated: CASSQEEVTGITEAFF.

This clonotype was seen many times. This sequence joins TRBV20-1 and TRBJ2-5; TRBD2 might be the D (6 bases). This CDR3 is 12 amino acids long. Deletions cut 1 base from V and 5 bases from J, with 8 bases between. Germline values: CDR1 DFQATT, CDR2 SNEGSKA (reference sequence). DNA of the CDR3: TGCAGTGCTAGAGGCCGGGGGGAGACCCAGTACTTC. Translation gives CSARGRGETQYF.

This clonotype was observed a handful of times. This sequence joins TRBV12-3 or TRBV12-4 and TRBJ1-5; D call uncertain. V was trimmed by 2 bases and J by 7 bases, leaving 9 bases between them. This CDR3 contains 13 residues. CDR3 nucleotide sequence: TGTGCCAGCAGTTTAAACGGTGGGCAGCCCCAGCATTTT. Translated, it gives CASSLNGGQPQHF.

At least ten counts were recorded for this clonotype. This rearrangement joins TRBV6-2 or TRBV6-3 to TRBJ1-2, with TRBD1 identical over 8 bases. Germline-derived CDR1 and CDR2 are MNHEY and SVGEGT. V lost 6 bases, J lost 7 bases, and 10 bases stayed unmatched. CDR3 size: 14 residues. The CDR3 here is CASRSGGSAVGYTF. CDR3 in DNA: TGTGCCAGCAGGTCAGGGGGCTCGGCGGTTGGCTACACCTTC.

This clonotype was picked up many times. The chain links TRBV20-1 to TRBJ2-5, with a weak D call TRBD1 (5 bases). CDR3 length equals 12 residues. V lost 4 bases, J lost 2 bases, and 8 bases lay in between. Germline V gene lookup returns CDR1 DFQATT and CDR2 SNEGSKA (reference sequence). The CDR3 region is CSANRNQETQYF. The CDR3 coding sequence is TGCAGTGCTAACAGGAATCAAGAGACCCAGTACTTC.

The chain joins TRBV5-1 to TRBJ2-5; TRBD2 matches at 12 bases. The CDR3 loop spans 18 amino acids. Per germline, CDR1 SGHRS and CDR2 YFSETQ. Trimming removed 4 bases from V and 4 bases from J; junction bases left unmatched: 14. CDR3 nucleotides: TGCGCCAGCAGCGGACTTCAAAGGACTAGCGGGGAGGCAGAGACCCAGTACTTC. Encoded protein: CASSGLQRTSGEAETQYF.

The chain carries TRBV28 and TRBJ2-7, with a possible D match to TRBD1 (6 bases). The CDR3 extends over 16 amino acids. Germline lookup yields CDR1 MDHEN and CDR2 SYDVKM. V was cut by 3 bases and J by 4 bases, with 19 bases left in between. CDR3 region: CASSFWGARGDYEQYF. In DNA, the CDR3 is TGTGCCAGCAGTTTCTGGGGTGCCAGGGGAGATTACGAGCAGTACTTC.

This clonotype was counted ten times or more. CDR3 amino acids: CASSLGGGATHGELFF. The CDR3 DNA sequence: TGTGCCAGCAGTTTAGGCGGGGGGGCGACTCACGGGGAGCTGTTTTTT. The J gene is TRBJ2-2, the V gene TRBV12-3 or TRBV12-4, with 9 bases lining up with TRBD2. CDR3 length equals 16 residues. J was trimmed by 7 bases and V by 1 base; bases with no gene match: 7.

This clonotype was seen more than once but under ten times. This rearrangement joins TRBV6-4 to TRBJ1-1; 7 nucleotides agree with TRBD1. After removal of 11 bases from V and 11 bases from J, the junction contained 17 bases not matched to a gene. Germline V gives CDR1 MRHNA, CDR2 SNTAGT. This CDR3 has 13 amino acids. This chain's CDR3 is CASKGDRTGVAFF. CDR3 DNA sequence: TGTGCCTCCAAGGGGGACCGAACAGGGGTGGCTTTCTTT.

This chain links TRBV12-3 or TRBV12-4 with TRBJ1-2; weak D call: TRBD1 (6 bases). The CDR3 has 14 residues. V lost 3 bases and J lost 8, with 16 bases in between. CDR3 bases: TGTGCCAGCAGTTTCCTCACGAGGGGGTACGGCTACACCTTC. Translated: CASSFLTRGYGYTF.

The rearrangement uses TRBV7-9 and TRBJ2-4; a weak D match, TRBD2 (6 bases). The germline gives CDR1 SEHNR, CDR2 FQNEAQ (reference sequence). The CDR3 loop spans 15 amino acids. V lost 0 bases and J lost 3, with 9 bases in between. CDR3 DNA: TGTGCCAGCAGCTTAGCGGGGGGAAGCAAAAACATTCAGTACTTC. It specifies CASSLAGGSKNIQYF.